This TCR beta chain was retrieved from a study of PD-1 blockade in classical Hodgkin lymphoma. TCRdb's copy holds only in-frame clones and misses some; the assay was immunoSEQ multiplex PCR. Here the sample spans around 27,000 clones, around 85% being singletons. The CDR3 spans 16 residues. Germline V gene data show CDR1 as LNHNV and CDR2 as YYDKDF (reference sequence). The V gene end was trimmed by 3 bases and the J gene end by 0 bases; junction bases not matched to a gene: 3. The time point: cycle 4 day 1 (C4D1), after more than 5 weeks of nivolumab. Each and every patient relapsed after autologous stem cell transplantation, and patients got differing brentuximab vedotin exposure. CD4+ T cells were purified from thawed PBMCs by negative selection.

The receptor was isolated from a human donor with classical Hodgkin lymphoma. The sample in question was CD4+ T cells from blood, obtained before the fourth cycle of nivolumab. This chain joins TRBV15 and TRBJ2-3, with 10 bases that match TRBD2. CDR3 loop: CATSSGLAASTDTQYF. The CDR3 DNA reads TGTGCCACCAGCAGCGGACTAGCGGCAAGCACAGATACGCAGTATTTT. The whole variable domain, filled in from reference TRBV15 and TRBJ2-3, reads DAMVIQNPRYQVTQFGKPVTLSCSQTLNHNVMYWYQQKSSQAPKLLFHYYDKDFNNEADTPDNFQSRRPNTSFCFLDIRSPGLGDTAMYLCATSSGLAASTDTQYFGPGTRLTVL.